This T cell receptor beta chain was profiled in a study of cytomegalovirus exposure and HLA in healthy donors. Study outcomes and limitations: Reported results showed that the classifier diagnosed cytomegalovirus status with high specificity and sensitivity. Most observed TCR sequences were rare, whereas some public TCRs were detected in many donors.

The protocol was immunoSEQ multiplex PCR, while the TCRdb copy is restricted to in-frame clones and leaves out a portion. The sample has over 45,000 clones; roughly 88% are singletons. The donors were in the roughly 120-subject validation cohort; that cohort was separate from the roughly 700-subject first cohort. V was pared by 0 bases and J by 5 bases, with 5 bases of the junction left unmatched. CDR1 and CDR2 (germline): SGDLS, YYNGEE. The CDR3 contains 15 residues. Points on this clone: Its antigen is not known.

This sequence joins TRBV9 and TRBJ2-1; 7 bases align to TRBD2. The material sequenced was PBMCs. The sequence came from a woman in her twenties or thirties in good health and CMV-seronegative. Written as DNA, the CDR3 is TGTGCCAGCAGCGTAGAGCTAGCGGTAAACAATGAGCAGTTCTTC. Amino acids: CASSVELAVNNEQFF.